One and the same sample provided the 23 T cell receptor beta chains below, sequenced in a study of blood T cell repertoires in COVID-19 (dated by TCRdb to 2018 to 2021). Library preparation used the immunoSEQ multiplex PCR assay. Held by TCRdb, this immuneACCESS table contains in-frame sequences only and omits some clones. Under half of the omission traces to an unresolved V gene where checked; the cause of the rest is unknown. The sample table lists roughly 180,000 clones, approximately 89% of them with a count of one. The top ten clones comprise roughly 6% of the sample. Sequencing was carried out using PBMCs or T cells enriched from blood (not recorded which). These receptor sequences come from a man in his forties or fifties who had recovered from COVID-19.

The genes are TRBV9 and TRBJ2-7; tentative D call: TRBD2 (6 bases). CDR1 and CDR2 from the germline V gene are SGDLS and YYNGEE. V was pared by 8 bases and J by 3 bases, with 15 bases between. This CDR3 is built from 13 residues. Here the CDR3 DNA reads TGTGCCAGAAACCGGGACGGGGGCTACGAGCAGTACTTC. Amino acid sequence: CARNRDGGYEQYF.

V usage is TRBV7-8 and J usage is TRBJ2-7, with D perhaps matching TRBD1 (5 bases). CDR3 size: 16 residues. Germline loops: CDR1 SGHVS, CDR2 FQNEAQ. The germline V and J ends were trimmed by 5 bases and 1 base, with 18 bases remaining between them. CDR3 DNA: TGTGCCAGCAGCCCGCTGAGACAGCCCAGTTCCTACGAGCAGTACTTC. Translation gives CASSPLRQPSSYEQYF. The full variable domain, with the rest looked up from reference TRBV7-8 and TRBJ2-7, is GAGVSQSPRYKVAKRGQDVALRCDPISGHVSLFWYQQALGQGPEFLTYFQNEAQLDKSGLPSDRFFAERPEGSVSTLKIQRTQQEDSAVYLCASSPLRQPSSYEQYFGPGTRLTVT.

The CDR3 region has the DNA TGCAGCGCTAGGGACACTAACTATGGCTACACCTTC. The encoded protein is CSARDTNYGYTF. The chain links TRBV29-1 to TRBJ1-2, with D tentatively TRBD1 (6 bases). Deletions cut 7 bases from V and 0 bases from J, with 9 bases between. The CDR3 has 12 amino acids. Germline lookup yields CDR1 SQVTM and CDR2 ANQGSEA. The whole variable domain, remainder taken from reference TRBV29-1 and TRBJ1-2, is SAVISQKPSRDICQRGTSLTIQCQVDSQVTMMFWYRQQPGQSLTLIATANQGSEATYESGFVIDKFPISRPNLTFSTLTVSNMSPEDSSIYLCSARDTNYGYTFGSGTRLTVV.

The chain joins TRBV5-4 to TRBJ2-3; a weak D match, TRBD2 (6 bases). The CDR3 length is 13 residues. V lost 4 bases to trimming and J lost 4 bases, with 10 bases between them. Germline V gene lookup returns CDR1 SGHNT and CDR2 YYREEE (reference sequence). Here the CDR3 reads CASSPSGADTQYF. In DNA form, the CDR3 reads TGTGCCAGCAGCCCGTCGGGGGCAGATACGCAGTATTTT.

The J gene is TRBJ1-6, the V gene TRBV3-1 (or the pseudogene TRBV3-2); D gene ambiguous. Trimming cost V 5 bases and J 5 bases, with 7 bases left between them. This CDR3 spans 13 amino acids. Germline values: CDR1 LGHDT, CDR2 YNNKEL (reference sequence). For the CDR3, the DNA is TGTGCCAGCAGCGAGATTCATAATTCACCCCTCCACTTT. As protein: CASSEIHNSPLHF.

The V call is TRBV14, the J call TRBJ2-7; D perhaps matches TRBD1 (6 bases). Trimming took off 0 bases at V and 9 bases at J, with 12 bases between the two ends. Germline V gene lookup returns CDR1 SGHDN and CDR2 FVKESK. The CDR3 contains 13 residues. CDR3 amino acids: CASSQDLQGVQYF. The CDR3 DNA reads TGTGCCAGCAGCCAAGATCTACAGGGAGTGCAGTACTTC.

The CDR3 DNA reads as TGTGCCATCAGTGGGGACAGGGGAGCAGAATCCTACAATGAGCAGTTCTTC. It specifies CAISGDRGAESYNEQFF. The chain is built from TRBV10-3 and TRBJ2-1, with 10 bases identical to TRBD1. This CDR3 spans 17 amino acids. Germline lookup yields CDR1 ENHRY and CDR2 SYGVKD. Trimming took 4 bases from V and 1 from J; bases not matched to a gene: 7.

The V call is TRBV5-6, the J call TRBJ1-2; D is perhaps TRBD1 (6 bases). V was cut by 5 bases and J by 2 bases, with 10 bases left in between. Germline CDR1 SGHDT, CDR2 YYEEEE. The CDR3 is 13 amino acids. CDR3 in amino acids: CASRPDRNYGYTF. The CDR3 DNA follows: TGTGCCAGCAGGCCGGACAGAAACTATGGCTACACCTTC.

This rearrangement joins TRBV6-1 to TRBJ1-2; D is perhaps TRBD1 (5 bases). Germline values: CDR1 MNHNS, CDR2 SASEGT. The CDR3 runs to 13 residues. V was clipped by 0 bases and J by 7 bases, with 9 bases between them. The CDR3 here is CASSEALGAGYTF. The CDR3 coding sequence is TGTGCCAGCAGTGAAGCCCTAGGGGCTGGCTACACCTTC.

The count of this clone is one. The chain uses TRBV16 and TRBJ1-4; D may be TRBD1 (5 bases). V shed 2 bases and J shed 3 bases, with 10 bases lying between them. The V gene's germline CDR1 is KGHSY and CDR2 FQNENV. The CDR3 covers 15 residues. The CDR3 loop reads CASSQVRAANEKLFF. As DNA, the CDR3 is TGTGCCAGCAGCCAAGTCAGGGCGGCTAATGAAAAACTGTTTTTT. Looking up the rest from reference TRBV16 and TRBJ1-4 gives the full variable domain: GEEVAQTPKHLVRGEGQKAKLYCAPIKGHSYVFWYQQVLKNEFKFLISFQNENVFDETGMPKERFSAKCLPNSPCSLEIQATKLEDSAVYFCASSQVRAANEKLFFGSGTQLSVL.

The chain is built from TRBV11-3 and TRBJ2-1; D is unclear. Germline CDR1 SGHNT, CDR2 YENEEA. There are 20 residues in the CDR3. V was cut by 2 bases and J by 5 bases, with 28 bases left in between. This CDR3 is CASSLKDLSPRLVLDNEQFF. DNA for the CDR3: TGTGCCAGCAGCTTAAAAGACTTGTCGCCCAGACTTGTCTTGGACAATGAGCAGTTCTTC.

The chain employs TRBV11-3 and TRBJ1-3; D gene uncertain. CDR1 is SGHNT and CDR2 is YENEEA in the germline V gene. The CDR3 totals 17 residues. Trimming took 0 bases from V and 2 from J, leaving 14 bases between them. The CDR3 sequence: CASSLDSIPRTGNTIYF. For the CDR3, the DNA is TGTGCCAGCAGCTTAGATTCGATCCCGAGGACTGGAAACACCATATATTTT. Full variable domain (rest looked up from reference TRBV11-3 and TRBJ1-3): EAGVVQSPRYKIIEKKQPVAFWCNPISGHNTLYWYLQNLGQGPELLIRYENEEAVDDSQLPKDRFSAERLKGVDSTLKIQPAELGDSAVYLCASSLDSIPRTGNTIYFGEGSWLTVV.

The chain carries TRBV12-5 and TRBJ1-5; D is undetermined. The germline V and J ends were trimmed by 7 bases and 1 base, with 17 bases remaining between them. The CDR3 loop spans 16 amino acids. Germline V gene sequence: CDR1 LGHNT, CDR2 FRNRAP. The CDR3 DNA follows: TGTGCTAGTGCCCCCGGTGAGGGTCGCAGCAATCAGCCCCAGCATTTT. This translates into CASAPGEGRSNQPQHF.

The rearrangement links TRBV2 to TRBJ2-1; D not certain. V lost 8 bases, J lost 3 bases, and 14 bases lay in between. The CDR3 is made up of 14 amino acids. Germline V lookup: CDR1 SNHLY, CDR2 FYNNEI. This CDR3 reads CASCSSGVYNEQFF. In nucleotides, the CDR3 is TGTGCCAGCTGCTCCTCAGGCGTCTACAATGAGCAGTTCTTC.

The CDR3 DNA follows: TGTGCCAGCAGCCGCGGGGGCGAGACTGAAGCTTTCTTT. It yields the protein CASSRGGETEAFF. V is TRBV2 and J is TRBJ1-1, with D possibly being TRBD1 (6 bases). CDR1 is SNHLY, CDR2 FYNNEI, per germline. The CDR3 sequence is 13 residues long. Trimming shortened V by 6 bases and J by 5 bases, and 13 bases separated the two germline ends.

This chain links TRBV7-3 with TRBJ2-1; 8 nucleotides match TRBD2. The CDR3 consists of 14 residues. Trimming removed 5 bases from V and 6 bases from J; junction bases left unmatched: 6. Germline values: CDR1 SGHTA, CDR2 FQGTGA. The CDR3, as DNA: TGTGCCAGCAGCCCCGGCGGGAGGCGCAATGAGCAGTTCTTC. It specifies CASSPGGRRNEQFF.

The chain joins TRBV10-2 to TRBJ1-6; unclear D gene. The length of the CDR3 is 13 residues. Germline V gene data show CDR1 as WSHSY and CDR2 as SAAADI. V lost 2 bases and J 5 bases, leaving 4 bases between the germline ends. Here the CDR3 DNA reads TGCGCCAGCAGTGAGGCTAATAATTCACCCCTCCACTTT. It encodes CASSEANNSPLHF.

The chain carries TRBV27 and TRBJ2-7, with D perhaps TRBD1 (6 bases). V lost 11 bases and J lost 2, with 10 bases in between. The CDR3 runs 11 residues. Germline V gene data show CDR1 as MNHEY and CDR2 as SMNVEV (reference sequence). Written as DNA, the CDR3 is TGTGCCGTCAGGGGAGCCTACGAGCAGTACTTC. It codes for CAVRGAYEQYF.

The CDR3, as DNA: TGTGCCAGCAGCTGCCCGGGACAGGGGACCTACGAGCAGTACTTC. Translating it yields CASSCPGQGTYEQYF. V is TRBV5-6 and J is TRBJ2-7; 10 bases are a match to TRBD1. This CDR3 region has 15 residues. V dropped 3 bases and J dropped 2; count of bases not matched to a gene: 5. CDR1 is SGHDT, CDR2 YYEEEE, per germline. Using reference TRBV5-6 and TRBJ2-7 for the parts outside the CDR3, the full variable domain is DAGVTQSPTHLIKTRGQQVTLRCSPKSGHDTVSWYQQALGQGPQFIFQYYEEEERQRGNFPDRFSGHQFPNYSSELNVNALLLGDSALYLCASSCPGQGTYEQYFGPGTRLTVT.

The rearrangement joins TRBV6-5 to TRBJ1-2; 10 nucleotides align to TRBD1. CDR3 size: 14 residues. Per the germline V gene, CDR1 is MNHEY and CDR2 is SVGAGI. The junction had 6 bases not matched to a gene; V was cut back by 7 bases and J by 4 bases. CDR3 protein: CASTNGQGGYGYTF. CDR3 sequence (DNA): TGTGCCAGCACGAATGGACAGGGGGGCTATGGCTACACCTTC.

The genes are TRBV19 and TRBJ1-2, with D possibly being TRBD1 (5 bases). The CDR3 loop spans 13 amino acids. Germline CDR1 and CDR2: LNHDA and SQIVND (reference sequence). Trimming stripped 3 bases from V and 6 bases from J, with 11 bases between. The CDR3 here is CASSMGREDGYTF. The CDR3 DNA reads TGTGCCAGTAGTATGGGCAGGGAGGATGGCTACACCTTC.

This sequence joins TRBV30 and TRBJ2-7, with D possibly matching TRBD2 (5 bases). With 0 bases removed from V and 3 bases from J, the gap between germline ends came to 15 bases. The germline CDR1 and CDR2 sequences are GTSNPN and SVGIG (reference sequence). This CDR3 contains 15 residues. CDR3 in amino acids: CAWSVRASRIYEQYF. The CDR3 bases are TGTGCCTGGAGTGTAAGGGCTAGCAGAATCTACGAGCAGTACTTC.

The CDR3 bases are TGTGCCAGCAGCTCACCGACAGGGGGGAACACTGAAGCTTTCTTT. It is translated as CASSSPTGGNTEAFF. The chain joins TRBV9 to TRBJ1-1, with 9 bases matching TRBD1. With V trimmed by 4 bases and J by 1 base, 5 bases remained unmatched. CDR3 length equals 15 residues. Germline V gene sequence: CDR1 SGDLS, CDR2 YYNGEE.